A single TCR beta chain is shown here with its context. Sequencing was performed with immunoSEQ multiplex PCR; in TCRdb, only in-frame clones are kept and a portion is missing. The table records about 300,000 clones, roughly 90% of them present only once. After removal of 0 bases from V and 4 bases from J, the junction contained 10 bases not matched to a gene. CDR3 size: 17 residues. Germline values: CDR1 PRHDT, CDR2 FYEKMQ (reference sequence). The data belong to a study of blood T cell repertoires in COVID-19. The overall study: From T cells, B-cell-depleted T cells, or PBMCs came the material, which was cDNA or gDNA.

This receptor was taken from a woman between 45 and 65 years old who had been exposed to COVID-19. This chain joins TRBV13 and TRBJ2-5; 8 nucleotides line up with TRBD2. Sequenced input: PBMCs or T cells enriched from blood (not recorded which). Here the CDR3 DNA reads TGTGCCAGCAGCTTAGGATCCGGGGGGGCCCTGGTAGAGACCCAGTACTTC. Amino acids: CASSLGSGGALVETQYF. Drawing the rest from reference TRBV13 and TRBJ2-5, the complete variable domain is AAGVIQSPRHLIKEKRETATLKCYPIPRHDTVYWYQQGPGQDPQFLISFYEKMQSDKGSIPDRFSAQQFSDYHSELNMSSLELGDSALYFCASSLGSGGALVETQYFGPGTRLLVL.